This is a list of T cell receptor beta chains from one sample in a study of early T cells in non-severe SARS-CoV-2 infection. TCRdb redid the calling of the 5' RACE reads with MiXCR, one entry per CDR3 protein. The sample consists of roughly 53,000 distinct CDR3 sequences, roughly 8.7% of them appearing once. Sequences were derived from whole blood, sampled at baseline. The receptor set was obtained from an adult who was a healthcare worker with PCR-confirmed SARS-CoV-2 infection or an uninfected control (not recorded which). Both conserved end residues are part of each CDR3. The D gene is left open where the match is weak. Rows may omit the clone size; those that give it use once, few, many or a size class.

d_call j_call v_call clone_size cdr3_aa cdr3_nt
TRBD2 TRBJ2-7 TRBV19 many CASSPAPGGNYEQYF TGTGCCAGTAGTCCGGCTCCGGGGGGAAACTACGAGCAGTACTTC
TRBD2 TRBJ2-3 TRBV4-2 few CASSQPPTSGRDTQYF TGTGCCAGCAGCCAACCACCGACTAGCGGGAGGGATACGCAGTATTTT
. TRBJ2-5 TRBV20-1 . CSARVGGRSFQETQYF TGCAGTGCTAGAGTCGGGGGGCGATCATTCCAAGAGACCCAGTACTTC
. TRBJ2-3 TRBV9 many CASSARLATSTDTQYF TGTGCCAGCAGCGCCCGTCTAGCGACCAGCACAGATACGCAGTATTTT
. TRBJ1-3 TRBV29-1 few CSAPMGSGNTIYF TGCAGCGCTCCTATGGGATCAGGAAACACCATATATTTT
. TRBJ2-2 TRBV4-2 many CASSQDLGGELFF TGTGCCAGCAGCCAAGATTTAGGCGGGGAGCTGTTTTTT
. TRBJ1-5 TRBV24-1 . CATQAASNQPQHF TGTGCCACCCAGGCGGCGAGCAATCAGCCCCAGCATTTT
. TRBJ1-2 TRBV20-1 few CSAADGDGYTF TGCAGTGCAGCAGACGGGGATGGCTACACCTTC
TRBD2 TRBJ2-2 TRBV20-1 . CSARERERNTGELFF TGCAGTGCTAGAGAGCGGGAGAGGAACACCGGGGAGCTGTTTTTT
. TRBJ2-5 TRBV5-6 . CASTPHGSQETQYF TGTGCCAGCACCCCCCACGGGAGCCAAGAGACCCAGTACTTC
TRBD1 TRBJ2-2 TRBV7-6 few CASSPGQGGTGELFF TGTGCCAGCAGCCCGGGACAGGGAGGCACCGGGGAGCTGTTTTTT
. TRBJ2-1 TRBV7-9 . CASSLPARGNEQFF TGTGCCAGCAGCTTACCGGCACGGGGCAATGAGCAGTTCTTC
TRBD2 TRBJ2-1 TRBV7-3 once CASSYSGRAHGEQFF TGTGCCAGCAGCTATAGCGGGAGGGCCCACGGTGAGCAGTTCTTC
TRBD1 TRBJ2-7 TRBV5-1 many CASSPGTGGTYEQYF TGCGCCAGCAGCCCTGGGACAGGGGGCACCTACGAGCAGTACTTC